This T cell receptor (beta chain) is from a study of chemoradiotherapy in HPV16-positive cancers. The method was immunoSEQ multiplex PCR; TCRdb's version includes in-frame clones alone and lacks a portion of them. The sample lists about 7,600 clones, about four fifths occurring once. Repeated repertoire sampling spanned the course of chemoradiotherapy. This clone was counted a single time. The ends lost 3 bases at V and 13 bases at J; junction bases unmatched: 7. The germline V gene has CDR1 LNHDA and CDR2 SQIVND (reference sequence). This CDR3 has 12 residues. This receptor was identified in a human donor with HPV-associated anogenital cancer. The V and J genes are TRBV19 and TRBJ1-2; TRBD1 matches 8 bases. Sequenced here: blood, sampled from a patient who underwent chemoradiotherapy. CDR3 bases: TGTGCCAGTAGTATGACAGGGGATACTTTCACCTTC. This translates into CASSMTGDTFTF.